Below are 27 T cell receptor beta chains sequenced from a single sample in a study of CXCR3-negative and CXCR3-positive naive CD8 T cells. Study-level findings and limits: TRB CDR3 hydrophobicity was greater in CXCR3-positive naive cells than in CXCR3-negative naive cells.

These receptors are not linked to any known antigen. Libraries of TRB cDNA were made by 5' RACE and carried UMIs. TCRdb reprocessed the 5' RACE reads and stores each CDR3 protein as one record, lacking DNA. This sample's clone table lists about 89,000 distinct CDR3 sequences. The material sequenced was naive CXCR3+ CD8+ T cells from blood. The subset here: CD45RO-CCR7+CD27+CD95- naive CD8+ T cells expressing CXCR3 (TNR3+). These receptors all come from a human donor in good health. Some clones in this sample may be carry-over from other donors' samples.

V usage is TRBV7-6 and J usage is TRBJ1-1. Per the germline V gene, CDR1 is SGHVS and CDR2 is FNYEAQ. This CDR3 has 13 amino acids. CDR3 residues: CASSSDPMLEAFF.

The rearrangement joins TRBV28 to TRBJ2-7. Germline values: CDR1 MDHEN, CDR2 SYDVKM. The CDR3 runs to 14 residues. CDR3: CASSLSGKGYEQYF.

The chain joins TRBV5-1 to TRBJ1-1; TCRdb indicates TRBD1, and absent DNA this call remains unverified. This CDR3 is built from 14 residues. Germline CDR1 is SGHRS and CDR2 is YFSETQ. The CDR3 sequence is CASSSIEGATEAFF.

CDR3 in amino acids: CASSTLTSGNSYEQYF. The chain employs TRBV27 and TRBJ2-7; TCRdb returns TRBD2, unconfirmable since there is no DNA. The CDR3 has 16 amino acids. The germline V gene encodes CDR1 MNHEY and CDR2 SMNVEV (reference sequence).

The chain carries TRBV21-1 and TRBJ2-4. TRBV21-1 is tagged as a pseudogene. This CDR3 is 16 amino acids long. The CDR3 protein is CASSKALFPSKNIQYF.

The chain joins TRBV5-1 to TRBJ2-5; TCRdb's D call of TRBD1 is untestable without DNA. Germline V gives CDR1 SGHRS, CDR2 YFSETQ. The CDR3 consists of 13 residues. Here the CDR3 reads CASSLISRETQYF.

This chain connects TRBV27 to TRBJ1-1. From germline, CDR1 is MNHEY and CDR2 SMNVEV (reference sequence). There are 13 residues in the CDR3. The CDR3 protein is CASSYGYGTEAFF.

The rearrangement joins TRBV7-7 to TRBJ2-2; TCRdb's D call, TRBD1, is unchecked because there is no DNA. This CDR3 contains 16 residues. From germline, CDR1 is SSHAT and CDR2 FNYEAQ (reference sequence). The CDR3 is CASSLVTGANTGELFF. Together with reference TRBV7-7 and TRBJ2-2, the CDR3 gives the full variable domain: GAGVSQSPRYKVTKRGQDVTLRCDPISSHATLYWYQQALGQGPEFLTYFNYEAQPDKSGLPSDRFSAERPEGSISTLTIQRTEQRDSAMYRCASSLVTGANTGELFFGEGSRLTVL.

The V gene is TRBV7-9, the J gene TRBJ2-5; there is no DNA to check the TCRdb D call of TRBD1. The CDR3 length is 16 residues. The germline CDR1 and CDR2 sequences are SEHNR and FQNEAQ (reference sequence). The CDR3 loop is CASSNPDRGYPETQYF. The variable domain in full, completed from reference TRBV7-9 and TRBJ2-5, reads DTGVSQNPRHKITKRGQNVTFRCDPISEHNRLYWYRQTLGQGPEFLTYFQNEAQLEKSRLLSDRFSAERPKGSFSTLEIQRTEQGDSAMYLCASSNPDRGYPETQYFGPGTRLLVL.

The rearrangement joins TRBV5-1 to TRBJ2-5; there is no DNA to check the TCRdb D call of TRBD1. From germline, CDR1 is SGHRS and CDR2 YFSETQ. The CDR3 covers 15 residues. The chain's CDR3 is CASSLQGEGEETQYF.

This clonotype is deemed medium-sized by its frequency. The CDR3 spells CSVWTSGTTSYEQYF. The rearrangement joins TRBV29-1 to TRBJ2-7; TCRdb picks TRBD2, but there is no DNA to check that call. The CDR3 has 15 amino acids. Germline V gene sequence: CDR1 SQVTM, CDR2 ANQGSEA.

J is TRBJ2-7 and V is TRBV12-2; the TRBD1 assignment by TCRdb is unverifiable without DNA. TRBV12-2 is annotated as a pseudogene. This CDR3 comprises 19 residues. CDR3: CASRLSGPRGGETFYEQYF.

The V and J genes are TRBV14 and TRBJ2-1. This CDR3 has 12 amino acids. In germline, CDR1 is SGHDN, CDR2 FVKESK. CDR3 amino acids: CASSQVEYEQFF.

The chain combines TRBV29-1 with TRBJ2-1; without DNA, the TCRdb call of TRBD2 cannot be checked. The CDR3 is 14 residues long. Germline V gene data show CDR1 as SQVTM and CDR2 as ANQGSEA. This CDR3 reads CSVDAGGLGNEQFF.

The V gene is TRBV4-3, the J gene TRBJ2-1; the D call of TRBD1 rests on TCRdb alone, since no DNA is present to check it. The length of the CDR3 is 13 residues. Germline assignment: CDR1 LGHNA and CDR2 YSLEER. CDR3 amino acids: CASSTGQGNEQFF.

The chain uses TRBV15 and TRBJ2-1; TCRdb's D call of TRBD2 is untestable without DNA. Germline values: CDR1 LNHNV, CDR2 YYDKDF (reference sequence). The CDR3 extends over 15 amino acids. The CDR3 spells CATSRVASGYNEQFF.

The chain couples TRBV15 to TRBJ2-6. Germline V lookup: CDR1 LNHNV, CDR2 YYDKDF (reference sequence). The CDR3 sequence is 16 residues long. CDR3 protein: CATSRGQGSGANVLTF.

CDR3 sequence: CASSVGPKTDNEQFF. V usage is TRBV28 and J usage is TRBJ2-1; TCRdb returns TRBD2, unconfirmable since there is no DNA. The V gene's germline CDR1 is MDHEN and CDR2 SYDVKM. This CDR3 comprises 15 residues.

CDR3 loop: CSANRDRGDTEAFF. The chain links TRBV29-1 to TRBJ1-1; TCRdb names TRBD1, which stays unverified in the absence of DNA. CDR1 and CDR2 from the germline V gene are SQVTM and ANQGSEA. CDR3 length: 14 residues.

The rearrangement uses TRBV29-1 and TRBJ1-1. CDR1 and CDR2 from the germline V gene are SQVTM and ANQGSEA. CDR3 length equals 12 residues. Here the CDR3 reads CSVVSMNTEAFF. The full variable domain, completed using reference TRBV29-1 and TRBJ1-1, is SAVISQKPSRDICQRGTSLTIQCQVDSQVTMMFWYRQQPGQSLTLIATANQGSEATYESGFVIDKFPISRPNLTFSTLTVSNMSPEDSSIYLCSVVSMNTEAFFGQGTRLTVV.

The chain carries TRBV29-1 and TRBJ2-5; the D call from TCRdb, TRBD2, cannot be confirmed without DNA. The germline V gene has CDR1 SQVTM and CDR2 ANQGSEA. The CDR3 has 12 residues. The CDR3: CSVEGLPETQYF.

The rearrangement uses TRBV7-6 and TRBJ2-5. CDR1 and CDR2 (germline): SGHVS, FNYEAQ. CDR3 length: 13 residues. The CDR3 loop reads CASKSGLEETQYF.

The V call is TRBV7-8, the J call TRBJ2-1; the TRBD1 assignment by TCRdb is unverifiable without DNA. CDR3 length: 18 residues. From germline, CDR1 is SGHVS and CDR2 FQNEAQ. The CDR3 reads CASSLMGTIKSSYNEQFF.

V is TRBV6-2 or TRBV6-3 and J is TRBJ2-1; the TCRdb call, TRBD2, lacks DNA for checking. The germline V gene has CDR1 MNHEY and CDR2 SVGEGT. The CDR3 has 15 amino acids. The CDR3 here is CASSPPGLAGVEQFF.

The rearrangement uses TRBV29-1 and TRBJ2-2; without DNA, the TCRdb call of TRBD2 cannot be checked. Germline lookup yields CDR1 SQVTM and CDR2 ANQGSEA. This CDR3 region has 12 residues. The CDR3 loop is CSVEWTPGELFF.

The chain has TRBV5-1 and TRBJ2-7; without DNA, the TCRdb call of TRBD1 cannot be checked. Germline lookup yields CDR1 SGHRS and CDR2 YFSETQ. The CDR3 has 16 residues. CDR3: CASRVYLDRGLYEQYF.

V and J are TRBV7-6 and TRBJ2-2; TCRdb's D gene call, TRBD1, goes unchecked for lack of DNA. Germline V gene sequence: CDR1 SGHVS, CDR2 FNYEAQ. The CDR3 contains 16 residues. The CDR3 sequence: CASSLEWGGNTGELFF.